Reported below is one T cell receptor beta chain. Its antigen remains undetermined. No quality values exist for individual bases; no much larger clone is one base distant. At one collaborating source in Seattle, patients were enrolled during active infection and were followed longitudinally through the course of disease. Each collaborating institution followed its own protocols to collect whole blood in K2EDTA tubes. For TCRbeta analysis, collaborator samples were shipped as frozen whole blood, as isolated PBMCs, or as DNA extracted from either sample type. This specimen comes from a study of blood T cell repertoires in COVID-19 (dated by TCRdb to between 2020 and 2021). Describing the broader study: Collaborator samples came from the United States, Italy and Spain and covered acute and convalescent phases of COVID-19. The material from the prospective study consisted of cDNA or gDNA derived from T cells, B-cell-depleted T cells, or PBMCs. The dataset comprised deeply sampled blood TCRbeta repertoires from subjects exposed to, actively infected with, or recovered from COVID-19. A freely available public database, intended as a resource for researchers studying the immune response to SARS-CoV-2, is where the repertoires were released. Samples came from the ongoing ImmuneRACE study (first 160 participants) plus 1,254 subjects from 6 global collaborators. Sample metadata almost always included a de-identified subject ID, COVID-19 status, age in years and sex. Where available, HLA class I and class II types were taken from metadata supplied by the sample provider and were not determined by assay-based typing.

What the study reported, not specific to this receptor: The amount of clinical and demographic metadata varied by source and participant and was provided uncurated.

TCRbeta CDR3 regions were amplified from genomic DNA by means of the immunoSEQ Assay, a bias-controlled multiplex PCR. As for how the authors treated the data: The number of nucleated cells in each sample was estimated by amplification of reference gene primers within the assay. To quantify the absolute abundance of each unique TCRbeta CDR3 rearrangement, sequence reads were collapsed and filtered. For each sample, productive Simpson clonality was calculated as the square root of Simpson's diversity index over productive rearrangements. TCRdb retrieved this table from immuneACCESS and kept in-frame rearrangements only. Not all clones are present; in checked studies, unresolved V genes account for under half, and no reason is known for the remainder. V and J calls and clone size are as listed in that table; D and trimming were resolved from the DNA. This sample lists around 210,000 clones; roughly 85% were detected once. The biggest ten clones account for about 5.1% of the sample.

Per the germline V gene (reference sequence), PRHDT is the CDR1 and FYEKMQ is the CDR2. V trim: 5 bases; J trim: 4 bases; unmatched bases: 4. The CDR3 spans 15 residues, from the cysteine through the phenylalanine. Only CDR3 DNA remains: 45 bases, in frame from the first base. Material for sequencing was peripheral blood. Rearrangement joined TRBV13 to TRBJ2-1; the central 11 bases match TRBD1. This sequence was found in a man aged 50 or older with COVID-19, enrolled during active disease. Read as DNA, the sequence is TGTGCCAGCAGCCGGGGGGACAGGGGGTACAATGAGCAGTTCTTC. Its protein is CASSRGDRGYNEQFF.